A selection of T cell receptor beta chains follows, all from one sample in a study of blood T cell repertoires in COVID-19. Measured with immunoSEQ multiplex PCR; TCRdb has only the in-frame clones, and not every one. The table has 150,000 to 200,000 clones, 93% seen once. The sequencing input was peripheral blood. All receptors derive from a woman in her sixties or seventies with COVID-19, enrolled during active disease. Each CDR3 is given with its conserved first and last residue. A D gene is named only where the DNA matches it firmly. Part of the rows lack a size; the others show once, few, many or a class for expanded clones.

>.|TRBV6-2/TRBV6-3|.|TRBJ1-1
CASSYSILRGNTEAFF
TGTGCCAGCAGTTACTCGATTTTACGGGGGAACACTGAAGCTTTCTTT
>.|TRBV2|.|TRBJ1-2
CASSDIRQGRLAYGYTF
TGTGCCAGCAGTGATATTAGACAAGGCCGTTTGGCCTATGGCTACACCTTC
>.|TRBV30|.|TRBJ2-2
CAWSVRQRDTGELFF
TGTGCCTGGAGTGTAAGACAGCGGGACACCGGGGAGCTGTTTTTT
>.|TRBV7-3|.|TRBJ2-3
CASSASGTDTQYF
TGTGCCAGCAGCGCCTCGGGCACAGATACGCAGTATTTT
>.|TRBV11-2|.|TRBJ2-7
CASSLARSYEQYF
TGTGCCAGCAGCTTAGCCAGATCATACGAGCAGTACTTC
>.|TRBV13|.|TRBJ2-7
CASSIGQLSSYEQYF
TGTGCCAGCAGCATCGGACAGTTGAGCTCCTACGAGCAGTACTTC
>.|TRBV2|.|TRBJ2-7
CASSLQGYEQYF
TGTGCCAGCAGTTTACAGGGTTACGAGCAGTACTTC
>.|TRBV6-5|.|TRBJ1-1
CASSPDGRGGTEAFF
TGTGCCAGCAGTCCCGACGGGAGGGGGGGCACTGAAGCTTTCTTT
>.|TRBV29-1|.|TRBJ1-1
CSSTGTSFGAFF
TGCAGTTCTACCGGGACATCTTTCGGGGCTTTCTTT
>TRBD1|TRBV7-9|.|TRBJ1-2
CASSSTRQGNYGYTF
TGTGCCAGCAGTTCTACCAGACAGGGCAACTATGGCTACACCTTC
>.|TRBV5-5|.|TRBJ2-3
CASSLGAGLYTDTQYF
TGTGCCAGCAGCTTAGGTGCGGGGCTCTACACAGATACGCAGTATTTT
>.|TRBV19|once|TRBJ1-4
CASSPTGLPNEKLFF
TGTGCCAGTAGTCCAACGGGACTCCCTAATGAAAAACTGTTTTTT
>.|TRBV18|.|TRBJ1-3
CASSPQVGGNTIYF
TGTGCCAGCTCACCCCAGGTTGGTGGAAACACCATATATTTT
>.|TRBV18|.|TRBJ1-4
CASSPSSTGANEKLFF
TGTGCCAGCTCACCCTCCTCGACGGGAGCTAATGAAAAACTGTTTTTT
>TRBD1|TRBV9|.|TRBJ1-5
CASSGTGSGNQPQHF
TGTGCCAGCAGCGGGACAGGGTCGGGCAATCAGCCCCAGCATTTT
>.|TRBV4-3|.|TRBJ2-1
CASSQDRSGGAYNEQFF
TGCGCCAGCAGCCAAGATAGGAGCGGTGGTGCCTACAATGAGCAGTTCTTC
>TRBD1|TRBV5-4|.|TRBJ2-5
CASSLGLGQGPQETQYF
TGTGCCAGCAGCTTAGGTTTGGGACAGGGACCCCAAGAGACCCAGTACTTC
>.|TRBV29-1|.|TRBJ1-3
CSGRERYTIYF
TGCAGCGGACGGGAGAGATACACCATATATTTT
>TRBD1|TRBV18|.|TRBJ1-1
CASSLAGQGNTEAFF
TGTGCCAGCTCACTTGCGGGACAGGGGAACACTGAAGCTTTCTTT
>.|TRBV7-2|.|TRBJ1-5
CASSFRGNQPQHF
TGTGCCAGCAGCTTCCGAGGCAATCAGCCCCAGCATTTT
>.|TRBV5-1|once|TRBJ2-5
CASSFPQETQYF
TGCGCCAGCAGCTTTCCACAAGAGACCCAGTACTTC